This TCR beta chain was sequenced in a study of T cell responses to AZD1222 COVID-19 vaccine. Germline values: CDR1 LNHDA, CDR2 SQIVND (reference sequence). The CDR3 runs 16 residues. Trimming stripped 7 bases from V and 4 bases from J, with 22 bases between. The assay was immunoSEQ multiplex PCR, and TCRdb's table has in-frame clones only and misses some. Seen here are 180,000 or so clones, around 95% observed once, and the top ten hold about 0.6%. Study-level points and caveats: Baseline serostatus was positive in only a handful of AZD1222 recipients.

This clone was counted once. Its antigen remains unknown. This receptor was obtained from an adult in good health. The material sequenced was peripheral blood, taken on day 0 of AZD1222 vaccination. The chain is built from TRBV19 and TRBJ1-2; possibly TRBD1 for D (6 bases). This CDR3 is CASTLSPQGFSYGYTF. The CDR3 DNA reads as TGTGCCAGTACCCTCAGTCCCCAGGGGTTTAGCTATGGCTACACCTTC.